Listed below are T cell receptor beta chains from one sample, sequenced in a study of blood T cells in healthy people across ages. MiXCR, applied by TCRdb to the 5' RACE reads, yields one record per CDR3 protein. Of about 800,000 distinct CDR3 sequences listed, roughly 64% are singletons. The specimen was blood. Receptors originate from a man in his thirties or forties in good health. The CDR3 runs from the conserved cysteine through the conserved F or W. Fields, in order: CDR3 length, J gene, clone size, D gene, V gene, CDR3 protein, CDR3 DNA. A D gene is named only where the DNA matches it firmly. Clone size is not always given. Where it is, it says once, few, many or a class for expanded clones.

length: 16; J: TRBJ2-7; size: .; D: .; V: TRBV5-5; CDR3: CASSLAGGIEGYEQYF; DNA: TGTGCCAGCAGCTTGGCCGGAGGCATCGAGGGGTACGAGCAGTACTTC
length: 14; J: TRBJ2-1; size: few; D: .; V: TRBV6-6; CDR3: CASNKGTVNNEQFF; DNA: TGTGCCAGCAACAAGGGAACAGTTAACAATGAGCAGTTCTTC
length: 14; J: TRBJ2-5; size: .; D: .; V: TRBV6-1; CDR3: CASSEAWVRETQYF; DNA: TGTGCCAGCAGTGAAGCGTGGGTACGGGAGACCCAGTACTTC
length: 15; J: TRBJ2-3; size: .; D: TRBD2; V: TRBV6-5; CDR3: CASSSGTTRTDTQYF; DNA: TGTGCCAGCAGTTCAGGGACTACTCGCACAGATACGCAGTATTTT
length: 15; J: TRBJ1-1; size: .; D: .; V: TRBV12-3/TRBV12-4; CDR3: CASSQTRTAGTEAFF; DNA: TGTGCCAGCAGTCAGACACGGACAGCGGGCACTGAAGCTTTCTTT
length: 16; J: TRBJ1-2; size: .; D: .; V: TRBV9; CDR3: CASSVGGSSLGYGYTF; DNA: TGTGCCAGCAGCGTAGGAGGGTCTTCTTTAGGGTATGGCTACACCTTC
length: 14; J: TRBJ2-1; size: .; D: .; V: TRBV6-2/TRBV6-3; CDR3: CASSRPGGSGKKFF; DNA: TGTGCCAGCAGCCGCCCCGGAGGTTCGGGGAAAAAGTTCTTC
length: 15; J: TRBJ1-1; size: few; D: .; V: TRBV3-1; CDR3: CASSQAISGSAEAFF; DNA: TGTGCCAGCAGCCAAGCTATATCGGGTTCGGCTGAAGCTTTCTTT
length: 13; J: TRBJ2-7; size: once; D: .; V: TRBV4-3; CDR3: CASSQEFSSEQYF; DNA: TGCGCCAGCAGCCAAGAGTTTTCAAGCGAGCAGTACTTC
length: 16; J: TRBJ2-3; size: .; D: TRBD2; V: TRBV4-3; CDR3: CASSQEVLAGADTQYF; DNA: TGCGCCAGCAGCCAAGAAGTGCTAGCGGGGGCAGATACGCAGTATTTT
length: 16; J: TRBJ2-6; size: .; D: .; V: TRBV7-2; CDR3: CAGSLVEGYGANVLTF; DNA: TGTGCCGGCAGCTTAGTCGAGGGGTACGGGGCCAACGTCCTGACTTTC
length: 15; J: TRBJ2-7; size: .; D: .; V: TRBV10-2; CDR3: CASRGAWGPSYEQYF; DNA: TGCGCCAGCAGGGGGGCTTGGGGCCCCTCCTACGAGCAGTACTTC
length: 17; J: TRBJ2-1; size: once; D: .; V: TRBV11-2; CDR3: CASNRTPNLADRNEQFF; DNA: TGTGCCAGTAACCGTACGCCCAATCTAGCTGATCGTAATGAGCAGTTCTTC
length: 16; J: TRBJ2-7; size: .; D: TRBD2; V: TRBV27; CDR3: CASSLFPSGSQYEQYF; DNA: TGTGCCAGCAGTTTATTTCCTAGCGGGAGTCAATACGAGCAGTACTTC